This T cell receptor beta chain was found in a study of T cells after yellow fever vaccination. TCRdb recomputed calls from the 5' RACE reads with MiXCR, one row per CDR3 protein. The table has some 670,000 distinct CDR3 sequences, roughly 12% seen once. The CDR3 loop spans 14 amino acids. Unmatched junction bases numbered 4, after V lost 1 base and J lost 6 bases. Per germline, CDR1 DFQATT and CDR2 SNEGSKA (reference sequence). V usage is TRBV20-1 and J usage is TRBJ2-2, with 8 bases lining up with TRBD1. Sequencing was performed on PBMCs, taken on the day of the yellow fever booster vaccination. The TCR was taken from a man under 40 who received the YFV17D yellow fever vaccine. As DNA, the CDR3 is TGCAGTGCTAGAGCGACAGGGGAGCCCGGGGAGCTGTTTTTT. Amino acids: CSARATGEPGELFF.